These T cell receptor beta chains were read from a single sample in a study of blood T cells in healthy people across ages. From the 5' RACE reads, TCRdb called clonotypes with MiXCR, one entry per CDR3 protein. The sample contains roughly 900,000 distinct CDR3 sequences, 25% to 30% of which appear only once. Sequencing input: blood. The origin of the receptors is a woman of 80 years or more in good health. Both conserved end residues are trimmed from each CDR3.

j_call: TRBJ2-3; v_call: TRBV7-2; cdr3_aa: ASSLGQGDTQY
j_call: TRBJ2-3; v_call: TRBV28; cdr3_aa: ASSRRTGPTDTQY
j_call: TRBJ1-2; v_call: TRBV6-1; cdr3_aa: ASSRAGGDGYT
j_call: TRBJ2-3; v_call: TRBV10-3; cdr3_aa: AINGGGDTQY
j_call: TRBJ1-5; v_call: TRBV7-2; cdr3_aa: ASSLGRGSNQPQH
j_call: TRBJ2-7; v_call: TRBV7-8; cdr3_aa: ASIRFQSSEDSYEQY
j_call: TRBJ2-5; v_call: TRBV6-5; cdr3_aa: ASSNRDRGYLETQY
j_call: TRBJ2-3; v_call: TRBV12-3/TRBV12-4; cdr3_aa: ASSYSGVTTDTQY
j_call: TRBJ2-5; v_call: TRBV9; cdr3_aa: ASSPSGQGALETQY
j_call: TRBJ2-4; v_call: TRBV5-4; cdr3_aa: ASSRETGDLKNIQY
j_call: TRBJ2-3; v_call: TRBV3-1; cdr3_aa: ASSQLGRGGHTDTQY
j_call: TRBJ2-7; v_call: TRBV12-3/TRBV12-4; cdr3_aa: ASSSRASGVYEQY
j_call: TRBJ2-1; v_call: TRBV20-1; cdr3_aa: SARDLAGVYNEQF
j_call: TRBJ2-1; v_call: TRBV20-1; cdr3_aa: SARARAGQAHEQF
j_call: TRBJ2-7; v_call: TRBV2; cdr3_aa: ASNLGDEQY
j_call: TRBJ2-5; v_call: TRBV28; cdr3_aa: ASSSRTSGVRETQY
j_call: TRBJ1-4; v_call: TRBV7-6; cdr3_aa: ASSSPTRGTGTEKLF
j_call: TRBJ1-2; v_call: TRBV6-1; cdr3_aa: ALGQGVGYT
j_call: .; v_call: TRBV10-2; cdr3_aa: ANRAGTGYEQY
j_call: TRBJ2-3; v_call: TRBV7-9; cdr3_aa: ASSLQGGEDTQY
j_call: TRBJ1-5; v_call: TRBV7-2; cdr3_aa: ASSLEGGPGQPQH
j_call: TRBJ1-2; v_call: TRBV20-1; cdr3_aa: SASPLDRVTYGYT
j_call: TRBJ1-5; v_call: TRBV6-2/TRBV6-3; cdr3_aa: ASSYTGQNNQPQH
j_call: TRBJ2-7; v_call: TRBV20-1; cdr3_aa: SATRYRGAYEQY
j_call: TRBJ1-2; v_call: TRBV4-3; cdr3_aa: ASNQEWTGEGYT
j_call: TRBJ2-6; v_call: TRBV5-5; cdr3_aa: ASSLGYSGANVLT
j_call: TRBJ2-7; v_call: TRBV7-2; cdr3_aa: ASSPLGGGSYEQY
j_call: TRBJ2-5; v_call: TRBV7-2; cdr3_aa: ASSCGGAQETQY
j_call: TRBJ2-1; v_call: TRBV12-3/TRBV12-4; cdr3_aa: ASSSFGTGNNEQF
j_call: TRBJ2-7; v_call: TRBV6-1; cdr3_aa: ASRTTSGGAYEQY
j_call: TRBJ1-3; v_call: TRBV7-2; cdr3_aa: ASSLSGNSGNTIY
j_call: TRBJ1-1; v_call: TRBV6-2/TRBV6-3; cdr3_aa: ASRFNENTEAF
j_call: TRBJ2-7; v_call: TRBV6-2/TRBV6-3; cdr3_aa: ASSSSAGHEQY
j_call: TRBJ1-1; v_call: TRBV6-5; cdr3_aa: TSSYSREAF
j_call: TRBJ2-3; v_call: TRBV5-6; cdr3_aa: ASSLTAGGLTDTQY
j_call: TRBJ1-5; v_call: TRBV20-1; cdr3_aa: SARDPKTSNQPQH
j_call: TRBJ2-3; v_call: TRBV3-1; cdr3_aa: ASSRENGLADTQY
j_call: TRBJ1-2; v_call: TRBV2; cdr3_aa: ASSTDRVAYGYT
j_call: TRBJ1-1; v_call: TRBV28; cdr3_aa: ASSLRGTGRFEAF
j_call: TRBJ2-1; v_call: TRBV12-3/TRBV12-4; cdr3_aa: ASSFRVRSSYNEQF
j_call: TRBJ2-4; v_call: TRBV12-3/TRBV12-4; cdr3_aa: ASSSGGGGYIQY
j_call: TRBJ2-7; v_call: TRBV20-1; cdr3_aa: SARDPQGTPYEQY
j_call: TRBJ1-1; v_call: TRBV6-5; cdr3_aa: ASRRDNPRVTEAF
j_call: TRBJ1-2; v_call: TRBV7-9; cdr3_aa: ASSKDIGYT
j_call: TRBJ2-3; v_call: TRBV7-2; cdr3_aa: ASSLAQYRGHFDTQY
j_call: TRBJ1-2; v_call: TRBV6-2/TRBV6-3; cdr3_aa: ASSYTTDGYT
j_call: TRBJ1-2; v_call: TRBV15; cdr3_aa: ATSRRQGTYGYT
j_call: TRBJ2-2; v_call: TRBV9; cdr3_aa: ASSVRGDANTGELF
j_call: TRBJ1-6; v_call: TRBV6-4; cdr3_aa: ASSDYLNSPLH